This TCR beta chain derives from a study of T cells in Graves' hyperthyroidism and ophthalmopathy. The CDR3 loop spans 14 amino acids. Trimming shortened V by 5 bases and J by 2 bases, and 13 bases separated the two germline ends. Germline V lookup: CDR1 SQVTM, CDR2 ANQGSEA. TCR beta CDR3 sequences were amplified from RNA transcripts. When the TCR CDR3 underwent first-round RT-PCR, the HTBI primer set was used. From the multiplex PCR reads, TCRdb called clonotypes with MiXCR, one entry per CDR3 protein. The sample has fewer than 200,000 distinct CDR3 sequences, 9.4% seen once. Sample collection date corresponds to first hyperthyroidism diagnosis, prior to any ophthalmopathy symptoms.

Sequencing was performed on blood. The chain joins TRBV29-1 to TRBJ1-3, with a weak D call TRBD1 (5 bases). The clonotype was recovered from a woman aged 18-29 years with Graves' hyperthyroidism that later progressed to Graves' ophthalmopathy. CDR3 sequence: CSVRNRSTGNTIYF. DNA of the CDR3: TGCAGCGTTCGTAACAGGTCTACTGGAAACACCATATATTTT.